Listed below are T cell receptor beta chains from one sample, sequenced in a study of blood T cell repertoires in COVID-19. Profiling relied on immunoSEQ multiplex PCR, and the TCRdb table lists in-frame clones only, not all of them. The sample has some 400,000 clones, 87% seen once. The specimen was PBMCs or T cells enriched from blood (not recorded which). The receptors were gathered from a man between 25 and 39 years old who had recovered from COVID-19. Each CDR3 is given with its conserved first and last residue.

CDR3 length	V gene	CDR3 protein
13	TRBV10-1	CASSQDSNQPQHF
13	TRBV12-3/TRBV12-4	CASSPRHDGEQYF
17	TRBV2	CASSQGGLLSGANVLTF
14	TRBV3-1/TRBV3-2	CASSQGTARYGYTF
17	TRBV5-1	CASSGGQGAAGNEKLFF
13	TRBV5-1	CASSLGDRFEAFF
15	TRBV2	CASSETPGPWETQYF
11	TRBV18	CASSPGSEQYF
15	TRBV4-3	CASSPDLIEYNEQFF
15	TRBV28	CASSSAGDDVHEQYF
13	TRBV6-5	CASRMGQNYEQYF
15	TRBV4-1	CASSQDGSPYNEQFF